Below are 13 T cell receptor beta chains sequenced from a single sample in a study of T cells in Graves' hyperthyroidism and ophthalmopathy. RNA transcripts served as the template for amplifying TCR beta CDR3 regions. The primer set for the first-round RT-PCR of the TCR CDR3 was HTBI. TCRdb re-analysed the multiplex PCR reads in MiXCR, keeping a single row per CDR3 protein. Of 650,000 to 750,000 distinct CDR3 sequences listed, 14% are singletons. The sample was blood. Receptors originate from a woman aged 18-29 years with Graves' hyperthyroidism.

There are many counts of this clonotype. V and J are TRBV28 and TRBJ2-7; D is possibly TRBD2 (5 bases). CDR3 length: 12 amino acids. The V gene's germline CDR1 is MDHEN and CDR2 SYDVKM. The V end was cut by 10 bases, the J end by 5 bases, with 15 bases between. The CDR3 protein is CATLYGKDEQYF. DNA for the CDR3: TGTGCCACCCTTTACGGGAAAGACGAGCAGTACTTC.

V and J are TRBV25-1 and TRBJ2-2, with D perhaps being TRBD1 or TRBD2 (5 bases each). V lost 6 bases and J lost 3, with 14 bases in between. Germline V gene sequence: CDR1 MGHDK, CDR2 SYGVNS. CDR3 length: 15 amino acids. Here the CDR3 reads CASRPKGRHTGELFF. In DNA, the CDR3 is TGTGCCAGCAGACCCAAGGGGAGACACACCGGGGAGCTGTTTTTT.

This clonotype appeared many times. The rearrangement links TRBV30 to TRBJ2-1; 8 bases are shared with TRBD2. Germline CDR1 and CDR2: GTSNPN and SVGIG (reference sequence). The J segment lost 5 bases and the V segment lost 2 bases, leaving 11 bases of the junction unmatched. The CDR3 has 16 residues. The chain's CDR3 is CAWSRGPAGENNEQFF. DNA for the CDR3: TGTGCCTGGAGTCGGGGGCCAGCGGGAGAAAACAATGAGCAGTTCTTC.

This clonotype was recorded at least ten times. The chain couples TRBV2 to TRBJ1-2; no firm D call. Germline assignment: CDR1 SNHLY and CDR2 FYNNEI. Trimming took off 10 bases at V and 4 bases at J, with 16 bases between the two ends. There are 13 residues in the CDR3. CDR3: CATVLRILYGYTF. The CDR3 DNA sequence: TGTGCCACCGTGTTAAGGATCCTCTATGGCTACACCTTC. The full variable domain, completed using reference TRBV2 and TRBJ1-2, is EPEVTQTPSHQVTQMGQEVILRCVPISNHLYFYWYRQILGQKVEFLVSFYNNEISEKSEIFDDQFSVERPDGSNFTLKIRSTKLEDSAMYFCATVLRILYGYTFGSGTRLTVV.

This clonotype was observed many times. The chain has TRBV28 and TRBJ2-3; 13 nucleotides align to TRBD2. The CDR3 totals 22 residues. Per the germline V gene, CDR1 is MDHEN and CDR2 is SYDVKM. V trimming: 2 bases; J trimming: 4 bases; junction bases outside the gene matches: 21. CDR3 coding DNA: TGTGCCAGCAGTTTAGAAGAAGGCGGACTAGCGGGAGACGTAGAAGGCCCAGATACGCAGTATTTT. Its translation is CASSLEEGGLAGDVEGPDTQYF. Looking up the rest from reference TRBV28 and TRBJ2-3 gives the full variable domain: DVKVTQSSRYLVKRTGEKVFLECVQDMDHENMFWYRQDPGLGLRLIYFSYDVKMKEKGDIPEGYSVSREKKERFSLILESASTNQTSMYLCASSLEEGGLAGDVEGPDTQYFGPGTRLTVL.

The chain couples TRBV5-1 to TRBJ2-7; TRBD2 might be the D (5 bases). Trimming shortened V by 3 bases and J by 6 bases, and 13 bases separated the two germline ends. This CDR3 is 13 amino acids long. CDR1 is SGHRS and CDR2 is YFSETQ in the germline V gene. CDR3 coding DNA: TGCGCCAGCAGCTGGAATGATGCGGGCGAGCAGTACTTC. Encoded protein: CASSWNDAGEQYF.

This clonotype was picked up many times. The chain combines TRBV13 with TRBJ2-7; D unresolved. This CDR3 contains 12 residues. Germline loops: CDR1 PRHDT, CDR2 FYEKMQ (reference sequence). V shed 5 bases and J shed 0 bases, with 5 bases lying between them. The CDR3 nucleotides read TGTGCCAGCAGCAAATCCTCCTACGAGCAGTACTTC. It is translated as CASSKSSYEQYF.

This clonotype has a count of ten or more. V and J are TRBV2 and TRBJ1-1, with D perhaps matching TRBD1 (5 bases). Germline CDR1 SNHLY, CDR2 FYNNEI. This CDR3 is 14 amino acids long. V was cut by 6 bases and J by 0 bases, with 11 bases left in between. CDR3 protein: CASRSGAMNTEAFF. The CDR3 DNA follows: TGTGCCAGCAGATCCGGGGCCATGAACACTGAAGCTTTCTTT.

This clonotype came up many times. The chain links TRBV7-8 to TRBJ2-7, with D hard to call. The V end was cut by 2 bases, the J end by 2 bases, with 10 bases between. CDR3 size: 14 residues. Germline V CDR1 and CDR2: SGHVS, FQNEAQ. Here the CDR3 reads CASSLSRFTYEQYF. The DNA for the CDR3 is TGTGCCAGCAGCTTATCCAGGTTTACCTACGAGCAGTACTTC.

This clonotype was seen ten or more times. This rearrangement joins TRBV7-2 to TRBJ2-7; 8 positions match TRBD1. J was trimmed by 5 bases and V by 1 base; bases with no gene match: 4. The germline V gene encodes CDR1 SGHTA and CDR2 FQGNSA. The CDR3 has 14 amino acids. CDR3 coding DNA: TGTGCCAGCAGCTTAGTCGACAGGGGCCACGAGCAGTACTTC. It specifies CASSLVDRGHEQYF.

Only a few counts were recorded for this clonotype. The chain recombines TRBV4-1 with TRBJ1-2; D is perhaps TRBD1 (6 bases). The CDR3 spans 16 residues. Trimming cost V 8 bases and J 4 bases, with 23 bases left between them. CDR1 MGHRA and CDR2 YSYEKL come from the germline V gene. CDR3 DNA: TGCGCCAGCGCCGCCGTCGGAGGGGGATCCTTCTATGGCTACACCTTC. This encodes CASAAVGGGSFYGYTF.

This clonotype was detected many times. The genes are TRBV7-9 and TRBJ2-1, with 9 nucleotides matching TRBD2. Germline-derived CDR1 and CDR2 are SEHNR and FQNEAQ (reference sequence). This CDR3 has 15 amino acids. Trimming removed 6 bases from V and 7 bases from J; junction bases left unmatched: 10. CDR3 amino acids: CASREAGGRGNEQFF. The CDR3 bases are TGTGCCAGCAGGGAAGCGGGAGGAAGGGGGAATGAGCAGTTCTTC.

The chain is built from TRBV5-4 and TRBJ2-5; no reliable D call. This CDR3 spans 13 amino acids. V was shortened by 5 bases and J by 2 bases, with 10 bases between the two germline ends. Germline values: CDR1 SGHNT, CDR2 YYREEE (reference sequence). CDR3 bases: TGTGCCAGCAGTTGGTCCCCGCAAGAGACCCAGTACTTC. This codes for CASSWSPQETQYF. Variable domain in full (rest from reference TRBV5-4 and TRBJ2-5): ETGVTQSPTHLIKTRGQQVTLRCSSQSGHNTVSWYQQALGQGPQFIFQYYREEENGRGNFPPRFSGLQFPNYSSELNVNALELDDSALYLCASSWSPQETQYFGPGTRLLVL.